This T cell receptor (beta chain) is drawn from a study of read filtering for tumor transcriptome and immune sequencing. Turning to the study itself: Patients were some 16 male and 11 to 15 female, mean age approximately 60 years, range roughly 45 to 85. Roughly 8 patients were R-ISS I, 16 were R-ISS II, roughly 7 were R-ISS III.

This library used roughly 430 ng RNA and molecular barcoded adaptors spanning alpha/delta and beta/gamma chains. TCRdb reanalysed the reads using MiXCR and keeps one entry per CDR3 protein. The sample has about 130,000 distinct CDR3 sequences, over 10% seen once; the top ten hold more than 9.5%. This CDR3 region has 16 residues. Germline values: CDR1 SNHLY, CDR2 FYNNEI. J gave up 0 bases and V 5 bases, and 7 bases lay outside the gene matches. Regarding the study as a whole: IR-seq and RNA-seq agreed better without single-read clonotypes. In IR-seq, single-read clonotypes were roughly 82% of clonotypes but approximately 3.2% of reads.

This clonotype was found many times. Antigen: not known. This sequence originates from a donor aged 40 or over with multiple myeloma. Sequencing was done on a sample of a population of CD138-negative cells sorted from bone marrow. V and J are TRBV2 and TRBJ2-1; 7 bases line up with TRBD2. The CDR3 DNA is TGTGCCAGCAGTAAAACGGGGACTACCTCCTACAATGAGCAGTTCTTC. Its translation: CASSKTGTTSYNEQFF.